These 8 T cell receptor beta chains were sequenced from one sample in a study of blood T cells in healthy people across ages. For the second PCR, which ran for roughly 6 to 11 cycles, a sample-barcoded 5' primer and a J-beta primer mix were used. One entry per CDR3 protein results from TCRdb running MiXCR on the 5' RACE reads. Of over 750,000 distinct CDR3 sequences in the sample, 20% to 30% are singletons; the top ten hold 8% to 10%. A further study also used this sample, focusing on T cells of mothers and their children.

Sequencing was performed on blood. The receptors shown here come from a boy aged 5 to 17 in good health.

The chain links TRBV7-3 to TRBJ2-5, with D uncertain. Near its end, the DNA agrees better with TRBJ2-1, so the J call may be wrong. Germline CDR1 reads SGHTA; CDR2 reads FQGTGA. The CDR3 spans 12 residues. The CDR3 DNA is TGTGCCAGCAGCTCGGACGTTCATGAGCAGTTCTTC. Translating it yields CASSSDVHEQFF.

This clonotype turned up a few times. The chain joins TRBV20-1 to TRBJ1-1; D is unresolved. Germline CDR1 and CDR2: DFQATT and SNEGSKA (reference sequence). This CDR3 contains 14 residues. Trimming took off 3 bases at V and 0 bases at J, with 11 bases between the two ends. CDR3 nucleotide sequence: TGCAGTGCTAGGGTGGGAGCGATGAACACTGAAGCTTTCTTT. It yields the protein CSARVGAMNTEAFF.

This rearrangement joins TRBV7-9 to TRBJ1-3; D is uncertain. Germline V gene lookup returns CDR1 SEHNR and CDR2 FQNEAQ (reference sequence). Trimming removed 5 bases from V and 4 bases from J, with 12 bases in between. The CDR3 spans 14 residues. The CDR3 DNA follows: TGTGCCAGCAGCCCGCCGGGATCGGGAAACACCATATATTTT. Translation: CASSPPGSGNTIYF.

The CDR3 coding sequence is TGCAGTGCTAGAGATCCGGACAGAACAAAAAGCTCCTATAATTCACCCCTCCACTTT. Translating it yields CSARDPDRTKSSYNSPLHF. The rearrangement uses TRBV20-1 and TRBJ1-6, with D tentatively TRBD1 (6 bases). This CDR3 region has 19 residues. CDR1 is DFQATT and CDR2 is SNEGSKA in the germline V gene (reference sequence). V gave up 0 bases and J gave up 0 bases, with 18 bases separating them.

This clonotype was seen more than once but under ten times. The chain uses TRBV28 and TRBJ2-5, with 13 bases matching TRBD2. Germline V gives CDR1 MDHEN, CDR2 SYDVKM. With V trimmed by 3 bases and J by 2 bases, 3 bases remained unmatched. The CDR3 covers 16 residues. The CDR3 sequence: CASSFTGLAGQETQYF. For the CDR3, the DNA is TGTGCCAGCAGTTTTACGGGACTAGCGGGGCAAGAGACCCAGTACTTC. Looking up the rest from reference TRBV28 and TRBJ2-5 gives the full variable domain: DVKVTQSSRYLVKRTGEKVFLECVQDMDHENMFWYRQDPGLGLRLIYFSYDVKMKEKGDIPEGYSVSREKKERFSLILESASTNQTSMYLCASSFTGLAGQETQYFGPGTRLLVL.

In this sample, this clonotype turned up a few times. The genes are TRBV9 and TRBJ2-1; 10 bases are a match to TRBD2. Trimming took 2 bases from V and 8 from J; bases not matched to a gene: 4. The CDR3 is 14 residues long. Looked up from germline, CDR1 is SGDLS and CDR2 is YYNGEE. CDR3 coding DNA: TGTGCCAGCAGCGTTAGCGGGAGGCTTGATGAGCAGTTCTTC. This translates into CASSVSGRLDEQFF.

The rearrangement uses TRBV11-2 and TRBJ2-5; the D gene is possibly TRBD2 (5 bases). CDR1 SGHAT and CDR2 FQNNGV come from the germline V gene. The CDR3 runs 15 residues. Trimming took 1 base from V and 5 from J, leaving 14 bases between them. The CDR3 sequence is CASSLVGRGRETQYF. CDR3 nucleotide sequence: TGTGCCAGCAGCTTAGTCGGACGGGGAAGGGAGACCCAGTACTTC.

The chain couples TRBV7-9 to TRBJ2-1, with no clear D. Germline V lookup: CDR1 SEHNR, CDR2 FQNEAQ (reference sequence). The CDR3 is 14 amino acids. V shed 8 bases and J shed 4 bases, with 15 bases lying between them. CDR3 bases: TGTGCCAGCTCAAGGCAATCGGTATACAATGAGCAGTTCTTC. It translates to CASSRQSVYNEQFF.